One and the same sample provided the 5 T cell receptor beta chains below, sequenced in a study of tumor and adjacent non-tumor tissue in lung cancer. No cell sorting was done before RNA was extracted from the tissue. Three rounds of nested PCR, following a modified ARM-PCR protocol, produced the TCRbeta library. MiXCR was run by TCRdb on the multiplex PCR reads, yielding one entry per CDR3 protein. The table has some 100,000 distinct CDR3 sequences, roughly 74% seen once; the top ten hold 30% to 45%. The specimen sequenced was lung tumor tissue. The receptors come from a woman aged 60-75 years with non-small cell lung cancer.

This clonotype occurred once. A much larger clonotype is one base distant, so this may be a read error. The genes are TRBV12-3 or TRBV12-4 and TRBJ1-2, with D possibly being TRBD1 (6 bases). This CDR3 region has 14 residues. In nucleotides, the CDR3 is TGTGCCAGCCGCGAACAGGGCATAGACTATGGCTGCACCTTC. Its translation: CASREQGIDYGCTF.

The CDR3 coding sequence is TGTGCCAGTAGCAACCGGGACGGTTCTTCCTACGAGCAGTACTTC. Translated, it gives CASSNRDGSSYEQYF. The chain is built from TRBV11-3 and TRBJ2-7; either TRBD1 or TRBD2 may supply D (5 bases each). From germline, CDR1 is SGHNT and CDR2 YENEEA. This CDR3 has 15 residues. The V gene lost 9 bases and the J gene lost 1 base, with 19 bases spanning the gap.

On this clonotype: Because the CDR3 is missing its conserved closing phenylalanine or tryptophan, this is likely a read error. The chain carries TRBV11-2 and TRBJ2-7, with D possibly TRBD1 on 5 matching bases. CDR1 is SGHAT and CDR2 is FQNNGV in the germline V gene. The CDR3 covers 12 residues. The CDR3 loop reads CDSSADRYEQYL. CDR3 DNA: TGTGACAGCAGCGCCGACAGATACGAGCAGTACTTA.

Details on this clonotype: Likely a read error: the CDR3 ends without its conserved phenylalanine or tryptophan. V and J are TRBV6-1 and TRBJ1-2; D is uncertain. This CDR3 is built from 16 residues. Germline V gene lookup returns CDR1 MNHNS and CDR2 SASEGT. Here the CDR3 DNA reads TGTGCCAGCAGTGAAACACGTCGGCGGACTAACTATGACTACACCCTC. Translating it yields CASSETRRRTNYDYTL.

This clonotype was detected only once. One end of the junction does not line up with germline, which may come from a read error. V and J are TRBV12-3 or TRBV12-4 and TRBJ2-6; 11 positions agree with TRBD2. This CDR3 has 18 amino acids. The CDR3 nucleotides read TGTGCCAGCATTTTAAGAGGTAGCGGGAGGGCTGGGGCCAACCTCCTGACTTTC. This codes for CASILRGSGRAGANLLTF.